This T cell receptor (beta chain) is from a study of blood T cells in healthy people across ages (dated by TCRdb to between 2014 and 2016). The study in broad terms: Template switching captured roughly one uniquely barcoded TCR beta cDNA molecule per two T cells in model experiments. Two additional independent replicas of 1 million unique cDNA reads from the same blood draw were analyzed for two donors (one aged 18 to 30 and one aged 80 or older). Using deep sequencing normalized with unique cDNA molecular identifiers, the study measured how TCR beta repertoire diversity changes with age. Donors of different ages were randomly distributed across sequencing lanes to avoid experimental bias. Donors were grouped into four age groups: young (average 16 years), middle-aged (about 40), aged (about 60) and long-lived (around 80).

To prepare the library, 5' RACE was applied. Sequenced using an Illumina HiSeq 2500. A second PCR of about 6 to 12 cycles was run with a J-beta primer mix and a sample-barcoded 5' primer. A unique molecular identifier was introduced onto each TCR beta cDNA molecule by a template-switch 5' adaptor carrying 12 random nucleotides. At least 2.5 million CDR3-containing paired-end reads were obtained from each sample. All of the RNA was converted into first-strand cDNA using the Mint cDNA synthesis kit, with a TRBC-specific oligonucleotide serving as the primer. After uracil-DNA glycosylase treatment, a first 18-cycle PCR used universal primers M1SS and BC2_uni_R on all cDNA. The published analysis was carried out like this. For normalization, 1 million high-quality reads, each with a distinct molecular identifier, were randomly selected from each sample. Instead of being binned into consensus sequences, reads with shared molecular identifiers were discarded. MiTCR, with a Q25 quality threshold and the strictest error-elimination algorithm, was used for CDR3 identification, clonotype clustering and error correction. Lower-bound total TCR beta diversity was estimated with a nonparametric unseen species model using Euler transformation. Starting from the raw public reads, TCRdb applied fastp trimming at Q25, assembled clones with MiXCR and retained in-frame beta chains. Here each entry gathers all rows of one CDR3 protein and keeps the most common genes and DNA. These V and J calls originate from TCRdb's pipeline instead of the authors' own analysis. Here the sample has hundreds of thousands of distinct CDR3 sequences; roughly 50% occur a single time. Around 20% of the sample is in the top ten clones.

Donors were under 40 systemically healthy Caucasian individuals from Russia aged roughly 6 to 95 years. Each donor gave roughly 9 milliliters of peripheral blood, drawn into EDTA-treated Vacutainer tubes. Ficoll-Paque density-gradient centrifugation was used to isolate PBMCs, with at least 6.5 million per sample. Total RNA, at least 6 micrograms per sample, was extracted from PBMCs with Trizol reagent. Naive CD45RAhigh/CD27high T cell percentages were measured by flow cytometry on a PBMC aliquot from every donor. Findings and caveats that apply to the study as a whole: Because the CMV infection status of the donors was unknown, age-related changes in expanded clonotypes may potentially have been confounded. The percentage of naive T cells measured by flow cytometry correlated strongly with observed TCR beta diversity. Estimates of total diversity based on one million sequenced T cells were considered lower bounds and underestimates. The long-lived group showed more naive CD4+ T cells, fewer expanded clones and increased TCR diversity than the aged group, suggesting age selection. Bulk unsorted PBMC profiling prevented conclusive comparison of naive and antigen-experienced compartments. Observed TCR beta diversity per million T cells fell roughly linearly with age, and a significant reduction was already apparent by age around 39.

Remarks on this clonotype: There is no known antigen for this receptor. It has no much larger one-base neighbor in the sample; base qualities were not kept.

CDR1 and CDR2 (SEHNR, FQNEAQ) derive from the germline V gene (reference sequence). Including cysteine and phenylalanine, the CDR3 has 15 amino acids. The read is trimmed to its CDR3 DNA, 45 bases read in frame from base 1. V is clipped by 5 bases and J by 4 bases, and the sequence between their germline boundaries is 17 bases long. The sequence links TRBV7-9 to TRBJ1-2; confidence is insufficient to name the D gene. The receptor's source is a man between 25 and 39 years old in good health. Sequenced material: blood. The CDR3 here reads CASSAAGADSYGYTF. The nucleotide sequence is given as TGTGCCAGCAGCGCCGCCGGTGCAGATAGCTATGGCTACACCTTC.